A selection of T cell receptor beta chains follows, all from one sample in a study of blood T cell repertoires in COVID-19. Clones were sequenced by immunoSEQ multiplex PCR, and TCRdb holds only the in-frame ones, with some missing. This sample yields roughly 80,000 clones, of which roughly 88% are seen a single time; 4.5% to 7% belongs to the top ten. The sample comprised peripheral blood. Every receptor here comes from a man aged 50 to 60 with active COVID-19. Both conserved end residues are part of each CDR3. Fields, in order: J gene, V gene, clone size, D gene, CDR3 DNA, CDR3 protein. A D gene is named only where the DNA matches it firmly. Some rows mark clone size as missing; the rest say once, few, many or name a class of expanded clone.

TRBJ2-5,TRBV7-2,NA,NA,TGTGCCAGCAGCTTAGGGGGCAGGGTAGGAGAGACCCAGTACTTC,CASSLGGRVGETQYF
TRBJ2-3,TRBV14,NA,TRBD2,TGTGCCAGCAGCCAATGGGGGAGATGGACTAGCGGGGGACCCCCAGATACGCAGTATTTT,CASSQWGRWTSGGPPDTQYF
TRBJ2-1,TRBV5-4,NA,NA,TGTGCCAGCAGCCCACAGGGACCCTACAATGAGCAGTTCTTC,CASSPQGPYNEQFF
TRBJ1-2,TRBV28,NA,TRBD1,TGTGCCAGCAGTTTATATGGAAGGACAGGGCGACGAGGCTACACCTTC,CASSLYGRTGRRGYTF
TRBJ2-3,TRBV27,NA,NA,TGTGCCAGCAGGGCCCGGCGGCCTAGCACAGATACGCAGTATTTT,CASRARRPSTDTQYF
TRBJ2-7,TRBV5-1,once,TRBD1,TGCGCCAGCAGCATCCGACAGGGTGCTGAGCAGTACTTC,CASSIRQGAEQYF
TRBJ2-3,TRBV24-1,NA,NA,TGTGCCACCAGTGAGGGGGGTGTTGCGGGAAGCACAGATACGCAGTATTTT,CATSEGGVAGSTDTQYF
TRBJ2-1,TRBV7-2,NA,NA,TGTGCCAGCAGCTTAGGATTAGTCAGGGCGAATGAGCAGTTCTTC,CASSLGLVRANEQFF
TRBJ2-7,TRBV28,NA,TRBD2,TGTGCCAGCAGTCTAGCGGGAGGCCCCACCTACGAGCAGTACTTC,CASSLAGGPTYEQYF
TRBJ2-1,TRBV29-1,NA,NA,TGCAGCGTTACCCGGGGGACCTACAATGAGCAGTTCTTC,CSVTRGTYNEQFF
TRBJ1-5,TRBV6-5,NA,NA,TGTGCCACCGCCCTGGGGAGGGCTAGCAATCAGCCCCAGCATTTT,CATALGRASNQPQHF
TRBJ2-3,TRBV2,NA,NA,TGTGCCACCTCTCCGCGACTTGGGACAGATACGCAGTATTTT,CATSPRLGTDTQYF
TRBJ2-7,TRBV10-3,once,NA,TGTGCCATCAGTGAGTCCGGCGGGCTCTCCTACGAGCAGTACTTC,CAISESGGLSYEQYF
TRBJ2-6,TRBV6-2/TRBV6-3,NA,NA,TGTGCCAGCAGTTACTCGATACAGGGAGGGTCTGGGGCCAACGTCCTGACTTTC,CASSYSIQGGSGANVLTF
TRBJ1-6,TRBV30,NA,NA,TGTGCCTGGAGCATACAGAACTATAATTCACCCCTCCACTTT,CAWSIQNYNSPLHF
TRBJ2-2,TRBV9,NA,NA,TGTGCCAGCAGCGTAAAGAGTTCCTCGAACACCGGGGAGCTGTTTTTT,CASSVKSSSNTGELFF
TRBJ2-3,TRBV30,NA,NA,TGTGCCTGGTGCCTTGGCGGCGGGCGCACAGATACGCAGTATTTT,CAWCLGGGRTDTQYF
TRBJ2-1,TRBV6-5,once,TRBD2,TGTGCCAGCAGTTACTCTAGCGGGAGTGCACCAAATGAGCAGTTCTTC,CASSYSSGSAPNEQFF
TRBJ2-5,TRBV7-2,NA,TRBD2,TGTGCCAGCAGCGTGCGCGGGAGGGCCCCAGAGACCCAGTACTTC,CASSVRGRAPETQYF
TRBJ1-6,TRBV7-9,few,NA,TGTGCCAGCAGAAAAAACTCTACCCCCTATAATTCACCCCTCCACTTT,CASRKNSTPYNSPLHF
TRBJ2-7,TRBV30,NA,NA,TGTGCCTGGAGCGAGGGACATCTCTACGAGCAGTACTTC,CAWSEGHLYEQYF
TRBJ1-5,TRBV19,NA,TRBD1,TGTGCCAGTAATTTCGGGACAGGGGCAAATCAGCCCCAGCATTTT,CASNFGTGANQPQHF
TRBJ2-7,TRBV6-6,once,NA,TGTGCCAGCAGCCTAGGAGGTACACCCGCCGAGCAGTACTTC,CASSLGGTPAEQYF
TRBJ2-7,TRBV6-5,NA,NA,TGTGCCAGCAGCGAGACAGACTCCTACGAGCAGTACTTC,CASSETDSYEQYF
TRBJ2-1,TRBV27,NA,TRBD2,TGTGCCAGCAGTTTATTTGGGACTAGCGGGGGGGCTAACAATGAGCAGTTCTTC,CASSLFGTSGGANNEQFF
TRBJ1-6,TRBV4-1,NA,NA,TGCGCCAGCAGCCAAGAACAGGCCGGGAATTCACCCCTCCACTTT,CASSQEQAGNSPLHF
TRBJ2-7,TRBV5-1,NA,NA,TGCGCCAGCAGCTCCCTTAGCGGTAACGAGCAGTACTTC,CASSSLSGNEQYF
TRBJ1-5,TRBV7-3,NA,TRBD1,TGTGCCAGCAGCTTAGCAGGGGGCGGCCAGCCCCAGCATTTT,CASSLAGGGQPQHF
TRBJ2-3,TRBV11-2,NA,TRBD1,TGTGCCAGCAGCTTAATGGGTAGCTGGACAGGGGTTACGGATACGCAGTATTTT,CASSLMGSWTGVTDTQYF
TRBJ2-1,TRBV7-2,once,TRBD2,TGTGCCAGCAGCTTATTAGCTAGCGGGGGGCCTACGTACAATGAGCAGTTCTTC,CASSLLASGGPTYNEQFF
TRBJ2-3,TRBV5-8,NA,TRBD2,TGTGCCAGCAGCTTGGTCACTAGCGGGAGAGATACGCAGTATTTT,CASSLVTSGRDTQYF
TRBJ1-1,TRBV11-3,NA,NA,TGTGCCAGCAGTTTATCCGGGAACACTGAAGCTTTCTTT,CASSLSGNTEAFF